These T cell receptor beta chains were read from a single sample in a study of cytomegalovirus exposure and HLA in healthy donors. Data came from immunoSEQ multiplex PCR; TCRdb stores just in-frame clones and leaves some out. This table holds 200,000 to 250,000 clones, 60% to 80% found once. The sample comprised PBMCs. These receptors all stem from a male donor in good health and CMV-seronegative. The CDR3 runs from the conserved cysteine through the conserved F or W. The order of the fields is clone size, J gene, V gene, D gene, CDR3 DNA, CDR3 protein. A D gene is named only where the DNA matches it firmly. Clone size is given for some rows only: seen once, a few or many times, or a class if the clone is expanded.

abundance: once; j_gene: TRBJ2-3; v_gene: TRBV21-1; d_gene: .; CDR3nt: TGTGCCAGCAGCAAAGAGGGGGCGTTTTGTCCAGATACGCAGTATTTT; CDR3aa: CASSKEGAFCPDTQYF
abundance: once; j_gene: TRBJ2-7; v_gene: TRBV13; d_gene: TRBD2; CDR3nt: TGTGCCAGCAGCTTTCGCGGGAGCTCCTACGAGCAGTACTTC; CDR3aa: CASSFRGSSYEQYF
abundance: .; j_gene: TRBJ1-6; v_gene: TRBV19; d_gene: TRBD1; CDR3nt: TGTGCCAGTAGTGGGTCCGGGACAGGGACTTCACCCCTCCACTTT; CDR3aa: CASSGSGTGTSPLHF
abundance: .; j_gene: TRBJ2-7; v_gene: TRBV18; d_gene: .; CDR3nt: TGTGCCAGCTCAGCAGTGGACTACAATCACGAGCAGTACTTC; CDR3aa: CASSAVDYNHEQYF
abundance: .; j_gene: TRBJ1-3; v_gene: TRBV6-6; d_gene: .; CDR3nt: TGTGCCAGCAGTTACTCGGCACAGGGTGAGAACACCATATATTTT; CDR3aa: CASSYSAQGENTIYF
abundance: .; j_gene: TRBJ2-7; v_gene: TRBV6-5; d_gene: TRBD1; CDR3nt: TGTGCCAGCAGTTATACCACGGGACAGGACTACGAGCAGTACTTC; CDR3aa: CASSYTTGQDYEQYF
abundance: .; j_gene: TRBJ2-1; v_gene: TRBV1; d_gene: .; CDR3nt: TGCACCAGCAGCCAAGATTGCCACAAACACAATGAGCAGTTCTTC; CDR3aa: CTSSQDCHKHNEQFF
abundance: .; j_gene: TRBJ2-2; v_gene: TRBV10-1; d_gene: .; CDR3nt: TGCGCCAGCAGTGAGGGACCGGGAAACACCGGGGAGCTGTTTTTT; CDR3aa: CASSEGPGNTGELFF
abundance: .; j_gene: TRBJ1-3; v_gene: TRBV11-2; d_gene: .; CDR3nt: TGTGCCAGCAGTAACCTACAGGGTGGTGGAAACACCATATATTTT; CDR3aa: CASSNLQGGGNTIYF
abundance: .; j_gene: TRBJ1-2; v_gene: TRBV9; d_gene: .; CDR3nt: TGTGCCAGCAGCGTAGCGGGACACGGGCGATCTGGCTACACCTTC; CDR3aa: CASSVAGHGRSGYTF
abundance: .; j_gene: TRBJ2-2; v_gene: TRBV28; d_gene: .; CDR3nt: TGTGCCAGCAGTTTGACGGGCCGGGGCACCGGGGAGCTGTTTTTT; CDR3aa: CASSLTGRGTGELFF
abundance: .; j_gene: TRBJ1-1; v_gene: TRBV27; d_gene: .; CDR3nt: TGTGCCAGCAGTTTAATTCAGGGAAATGAAGCTTTCTTT; CDR3aa: CASSLIQGNEAFF
abundance: once; j_gene: TRBJ2-6; v_gene: TRBV29-1; d_gene: TRBD2; CDR3nt: TGCAGCGCCCTAAGGAGTAGCGGGAGAGCTGGGGCCAACGTCCTGACTTTC; CDR3aa: CSALRSSGRAGANVLTF
abundance: .; j_gene: TRBJ2-7; v_gene: TRBV5-1; d_gene: .; CDR3nt: TGCGCCAGCAGCCTCGCTCGGGACTACGAGCAGTACTTC; CDR3aa: CASSLARDYEQYF
abundance: .; j_gene: TRBJ2-1; v_gene: TRBV9; d_gene: TRBD1; CDR3nt: TGTGCCAGCAGCGTAGGAACAGGGGGCTATGAGCAGTTCTTC; CDR3aa: CASSVGTGGYEQFF
abundance: .; j_gene: TRBJ1-1; v_gene: TRBV20-1; d_gene: .; CDR3nt: TGCAGTGCGGACCGGGACTCGCGGGCTTTCTTT; CDR3aa: CSADRDSRAFF
abundance: .; j_gene: TRBJ2-7; v_gene: TRBV7-9; d_gene: .; CDR3nt: TGTTCCAGCAGCCCGCCATCAGGGCGACGAACCTACGAGCAGTACTTC; CDR3aa: CSSSPPSGRRTYEQYF
abundance: .; j_gene: TRBJ2-3; v_gene: TRBV30; d_gene: TRBD2; CDR3nt: TGTGCCTGGAGCCACATAGCGGGGGGCACAGATACGCAGTATTTT; CDR3aa: CAWSHIAGGTDTQYF
abundance: .; j_gene: TRBJ2-7; v_gene: TRBV21-1; d_gene: .; CDR3nt: TGTGCCAGCAGCAAAGCGCGTGAAACAGGGAGACCCTACGAGCAGTACTTC; CDR3aa: CASSKARETGRPYEQYF
abundance: .; j_gene: TRBJ2-5; v_gene: TRBV5-1; d_gene: TRBD2; CDR3nt: TGCGCCAGCAGCAGGACTAGCGGGCAAGAAGAGACCCAGTACTTC; CDR3aa: CASSRTSGQEETQYF
abundance: .; j_gene: TRBJ1-5; v_gene: TRBV30; d_gene: .; CDR3nt: TGTGCCTGGAGTGTACTCGGGGGGGAGACTAATCAGCCCCAGCATTTT; CDR3aa: CAWSVLGGETNQPQHF
abundance: .; j_gene: TRBJ2-7; v_gene: TRBV19; d_gene: TRBD2; CDR3nt: TGTGCCAGTAGTCTCAACCCTAGCGGGAGGGCCTACGAGCAGTACTTC; CDR3aa: CASSLNPSGRAYEQYF
abundance: .; j_gene: TRBJ1-2; v_gene: TRBV27; d_gene: .; CDR3nt: TGTGCCAGCCGGGACACCGCTAACTATGGCTACACCTTC; CDR3aa: CASRDTANYGYTF
abundance: .; j_gene: TRBJ2-2; v_gene: TRBV9; d_gene: TRBD2; CDR3nt: TGTGCCAGCAGCTTCGGACTAGCGGGAGGTACCGGGGAGCTGTTTTTT; CDR3aa: CASSFGLAGGTGELFF
abundance: .; j_gene: TRBJ2-3; v_gene: TRBV11-2; d_gene: TRBD2; CDR3nt: TGTGCCAGCAGCTTAAAAGGGAGCGTTAGCGGGACAGATACGCAGTATTTT; CDR3aa: CASSLKGSVSGTDTQYF
abundance: .; j_gene: TRBJ1-1; v_gene: TRBV19; d_gene: .; CDR3nt: TGTGCCAGTAGTAGGGGGGTGAGGACTGAAGCTTTCTTT; CDR3aa: CASSRGVRTEAFF
abundance: .; j_gene: TRBJ2-7; v_gene: TRBV10-3; d_gene: .; CDR3nt: TGTGCCCACGGAGACAGAGCCTACGAGCAGTACTTC; CDR3aa: CAHGDRAYEQYF
abundance: few; j_gene: TRBJ1-4; v_gene: TRBV9; d_gene: TRBD1; CDR3nt: TGTGCCAGCAGCCTCGGGACAGGCCATGAAAAACTGTTTTTT; CDR3aa: CASSLGTGHEKLFF
abundance: .; j_gene: TRBJ2-2; v_gene: TRBV7-2; d_gene: .; CDR3nt: TGTGCCAGCAGCTTACGTGTTGCGGGCACCGGGGAGCTGTTTTTT; CDR3aa: CASSLRVAGTGELFF
abundance: .; j_gene: TRBJ2-5; v_gene: TRBV19; d_gene: .; CDR3nt: TGTGCCAGTAGTACCAGAGAGACCCAGTACTTC; CDR3aa: CASSTRETQYF
abundance: .; j_gene: TRBJ2-1; v_gene: TRBV27; d_gene: .; CDR3nt: TGTGCCAGCAGTTACTCCTCTCTCGAGGGTGAGCAGTTCTTC; CDR3aa: CASSYSSLEGEQFF